This T cell receptor beta chain was sequenced in a study of beta chain features in type 1 diabetes. Study-level points and caveats: Among type 1 diabetes patients, VDJ junctions had fewer insertions and more deletions.

The study reverse transcribed the entire isolated RNA, so it sequenced expressed TCRB transcripts. Sequenced by immunoSEQ multiplex PCR; TCRdb stores in-frame clones only, minus some. The sample yields about 40,000 clones, approximately 49% seen once. For this clone: No antigen is known for it.

Sorted CD4+ subsets: naive, central memory, regulatory, stem cell-like memory (CD45RO/CCR7/CD25/CD127/CD95/CD27 panel). The source of this sequence is a woman between 18 and 30 years old in good health. The sequenced material came from central memory CD4+ T cells from blood.

CDR3 region: CASSQGVSQPQHF. The DNA for the CDR3 is TGTGCCAGCAGCCAGGGGGTCAGTCAGCCCCAGCATTTT. The chain has TRBV6-1 and TRBJ1-5; TRBD1 aligns across 7 bases. Trimming at V came to 6 bases and at J to 6 bases, leaving 5 bases not matched to a gene. This CDR3 is 13 amino acids long. Germline V gives CDR1 MNHNS, CDR2 SASEGT.